Listed below are T cell receptor beta chains from one sample, sequenced in a study of regulatory T cells in long-lasting Graves disease. TCRdb independently ran MiXCR on the multiplex PCR reads; one entry per CDR3 protein. The sample contains 550,000 to 650,000 distinct CDR3 sequences, around 16% of which appear only once. These data are also associated with another study on T cells in Graves' hyperthyroidism and ophthalmopathy.

Source: peripheral blood mononuclear cells (PBMCs), taken at new diagnosis, from a patient treated with antithyroid drugs. Receptor source: a man aged 18 to 29 with Graves disease. The CDR3 runs from the conserved cysteine through the conserved F or W.

v_gene: TRBV3-1; CDR3aa: CASSRRTGGGRLTGELFF
v_gene: TRBV12-5; CDR3aa: CASGLSLGMVQPQHF
v_gene: TRBV29-1; CDR3aa: CSVIQAGSYEQYF
v_gene: TRBV12-3/TRBV12-4; CDR3aa: CASSRTSSQLNEQFF
v_gene: TRBV11-1; CDR3aa: CASSPKATGKFYEQYF
v_gene: TRBV7-9; CDR3aa: CASSLGVQGLKETQYF
v_gene: TRBV6-5; CDR3aa: CASSYSTGVEAFF
v_gene: TRBV2; CDR3aa: CASSTLEGDEKLFF
v_gene: TRBV28; CDR3aa: CASSSPGQGYSGANVLTF
v_gene: TRBV7-9; CDR3aa: CASSLASDYEQYF
v_gene: TRBV5-1; CDR3aa: CASSAGLAGETGELFF
v_gene: TRBV7-8; CDR3aa: CASSLGEVNEQFF
v_gene: TRBV27; CDR3aa: CASSLTPRQETQYF
v_gene: TRBV10-1; CDR3aa: CASIIVGDTEAFF
v_gene: TRBV4-1; CDR3aa: CASSQVLAGEGYEQYF
v_gene: TRBV11-2; CDR3aa: CASSLDGPISYEQYF
v_gene: TRBV11-2; CDR3aa: CASSLASRYEQYF
v_gene: TRBV29-1; CDR3aa: CSIQPSVEQFF
v_gene: TRBV19; CDR3aa: CASTPPRSRFYNEQFF
v_gene: TRBV5-6; CDR3aa: CASSLGPRSSYNSPLHF
v_gene: TRBV6-1; CDR3aa: CASSEAGRARPQHF
v_gene: TRBV6-1; CDR3aa: CASTRGQGSYEQYF
v_gene: TRBV20-1; CDR3aa: CSARRRGEQYF
v_gene: TRBV6-9; CDR3aa: CASSYRMNTEAFF
v_gene: TRBV19; CDR3aa: CASSISGTNNEQFF
v_gene: TRBV24-1; CDR3aa: CATSDSAGGTDTQYF
v_gene: TRBV20-1; CDR3aa: CSARGGTGNQPQHF
v_gene: TRBV20-1; CDR3aa: CSARYGLVAEQFF
v_gene: TRBV11-2; CDR3aa: CASSLGLAGGSYNEQFF
v_gene: TRBV29-1; CDR3aa: CSVEEGTTSVEQYF
v_gene: TRBV3-1; CDR3aa: CASSQGTSGRGEQFF
v_gene: TRBV9; CDR3aa: CASSVASGTSGRNEQFF
v_gene: TRBV6-5; CDR3aa: CASSYSTGGRDEQYF
v_gene: TRBV5-1; CDR3aa: CASRIAPYGYTF
v_gene: TRBV30; CDR3aa: CAWTKTQGDAEAFF
v_gene: TRBV30; CDR3aa: CAWSTSWAGVFEQYF
v_gene: TRBV27; CDR3aa: CASSKEARREWLTGDTQYF
v_gene: TRBV28; CDR3aa: CASTPSRAGRGKNGYTF
v_gene: TRBV14; CDR3aa: CASSQEIITGYTEAFF
v_gene: TRBV12-3/TRBV12-4; CDR3aa: CASSLDRGPTEAFF
v_gene: TRBV3-1; CDR3aa: CASSQVSQSITGYTF
v_gene: TRBV11-2; CDR3aa: CASSLGQGWNTEAFF
v_gene: TRBV4-2; CDR3aa: CASSQAGYATDYEQYF
v_gene: TRBV20-1; CDR3aa: CSASRIGDLYNEQFF
v_gene: TRBV9; CDR3aa: CASSARSGGSGDGYTF
v_gene: TRBV11-2; CDR3aa: CASRPHRVPWASGRGWYYNEQFF